This T cell receptor (beta chain) was obtained from a study of beta chain features in type 1 diabetes. The sequenced template was cDNA made from the entire isolated RNA. TCRdb's copy holds only in-frame clones and misses some; the assay was immunoSEQ multiplex PCR. The sample yields fewer than 400,000 clones, around 7.6% seen once. This clone has just a few counts. Source material: central memory CD4+ T cells from blood. This receptor was identified in a woman aged 18-35 years in good health.

CDR3 coding DNA: TGCAGCGCTATCGGACTAGCGGTCTACAATGAGCAGTTCTTC. This encodes CSAIGLAVYNEQFF. The chain has TRBV29-1 and TRBJ2-1, with TRBD2 identical over 10 bases. Germline V gene lookup returns CDR1 SQVTM and CDR2 ANQGSEA. V trimming: 7 bases; J trimming: 3 bases; junction bases outside the gene matches: 6. The CDR3 loop spans 14 amino acids.